The clone carrying this T cell receptor (beta chain) was observed a handful of times. What it recognizes is unknown. The DNA input per sorted-subset replicate PCR was 200 ng, corresponding to tens of thousands of T cell genomes. Original analysis: Junction-only sequences without quality scores were provided by ImmunoSEQ, so filtering was different. Profiled with immunoSEQ multiplex PCR; TCRdb holds only in-frame clones, not every one. The V and J calls and clone size come from that table; D and trimming were worked out from the DNA. In the table there are more than 2 million clones, around 96% of which are singletons. Naivety among CD8 cells was defined by CD45RO negativity and positive CCR7 selection, thereby excluding terminally differentiated effector memory CD45RA+ cells. The data stem from a study of shared clonotypes between healthy human individuals. CDR3 size: 15 residues. Germline CDR1 and CDR2: LNHDA and SQIVND (reference sequence). Trimming took 5 bases from V and 7 from J; bases not matched to a gene: 9.

Overall study findings and caveats: Sequencing depth was a factor that was expected to affect clonotype sharing among donors. Richness estimates generally favored naive over memory subsets.

The sequence was obtained from a young man in good health. Sequencing was done on a sample of naive CD8+ T cells sorted from blood. The gene calls are TRBV19 and TRBJ1-2, with 11 bases lining up with TRBD1. CDR3 nucleotide sequence: TGTGCCAGTAGTCCGGACAGGGGGCGCGTTGGTGGCTACACCTTC. It specifies CASSPDRGRVGGYTF.